One sample yielded the 3 T cell receptor beta chains listed below, sequenced in a study of blood T cell repertoires in COVID-19. The method was immunoSEQ multiplex PCR; TCRdb's version includes in-frame clones alone and lacks a portion of them. The data show around 200,000 clones, more than 75% seen once. The sequencing input was peripheral blood. The receptors were sampled from a woman between 18 and 29 years old who had recovered from COVID-19.

DNA for the CDR3: TGTGCCAGCAGCCAAGGCGCGGGAGTGGGGAACACTGAAGCTTTCTTT. It specifies CASSQGAGVGNTEAFF. The gene calls are TRBV13 and TRBJ1-1; D unresolved. The CDR3 is 16 residues long. CDR1 PRHDT and CDR2 FYEKMQ come from the germline V gene (reference sequence). The V end was cut by 5 bases, the J end by 1 base, with 17 bases between.

The genes are TRBV27 and TRBJ1-2; TRBD1 might be the D (5 bases). Germline loops: CDR1 MNHEY, CDR2 SMNVEV (reference sequence). Trimming cost V 3 bases and J 5 bases, with 16 bases left between them. This CDR3 has 15 amino acids. The CDR3: CASSFIRGGRYGYTF. The CDR3, as DNA: TGTGCCAGCAGTTTTATCCGCGGGGGGAGATATGGCTACACCTTC.

The chain uses TRBV18 and TRBJ2-7; 8 bases match TRBD2. Unmatched junction bases numbered 6, after V lost 2 bases and J lost 6 bases. CDR1 and CDR2 (germline): KGHSH, LQKENI. This CDR3 contains 14 residues. The CDR3 nucleotides read TGTGCCAGCTCACCATACGCGGGAGGTGGCGAGCAGTACGTC. It yields the protein CASSPYAGGGEQYV.